This T cell receptor (beta chain) emerged from a study of early T cells in non-severe SARS-CoV-2 infection. Study background: The study sequenced bulk RNA from unsorted whole blood, with chains unpaired. Overall study results and limits: VDJdb-based annotation leaned toward anti-spike CD8 responses and missed private and CD4 specificities.

The library protocol tagged individual cDNA molecules with unique molecular identifiers. MiXCR, applied by TCRdb to the 5' RACE reads, yields one record per CDR3 protein. Among tens of thousands of distinct CDR3 sequences, roughly an eighth were seen once, and the ten largest hold approximately 7.5%. The table lists this clonotype with a few counts. The antigen remains unidentified. The germline CDR1 and CDR2 sequences are MDHEN and SYDVKM. The CDR3 has 15 amino acids. Trimming took 10 bases from V and 6 from J; bases not matched to a gene: 13. This chain uses TRBV28 with TRBJ1-4; TRBD1 agrees at 8 bases. The sample taken for sequencing was whole blood. The receptor's source is an adult who was a healthcare worker with PCR-confirmed SARS-CoV-2 infection or an uninfected control (not recorded which). CDR3 in amino acids: CATGGAGTGDEKLFF. DNA for the CDR3: TGTGCCACCGGGGGGGCCGGGACAGGAGATGAAAAACTGTTTTTT.